This T cell receptor beta chain was retrieved from a study of T cell clones after liver transplantation. Across the study: Immunosuppression withdrawal was tried within 2 years after liver transplantation in this trial. Study observations and caveats: Compared with third party-reactive sequences, donor-reactive ones declined more, independent of withdrawal success. Low donor cell numbers restricted donor-reactive repertoire measurement in a couple of subjects.

As for this clone: The antigen is unknown.

Sequenced by immunoSEQ multiplex PCR; TCRdb stores in-frame clones only, minus some. Among more than 95,000 clones listed, approximately 85% were seen once. The V gene's germline CDR1 is GTSNPN and CDR2 SVGIG (reference sequence). The CDR3 loop spans 13 amino acids. Trimming stripped 0 bases from V and 7 bases from J, with 12 bases between. The chain is built from TRBV30 and TRBJ1-2; maybe TRBD1 (5 bases). Sequencing used CD4+ T cells from blood, obtained before liver transplant. This receptor was obtained from a human donor who received a liver transplant. CDR3 DNA: TGTGCCTGGAGTGTAAGATTCGGGGGTGGCTACACCTTC. It translates to CAWSVRFGGGYTF.